Listed here are 29 T cell receptor beta chains from one sample, sequenced in a study of shared clonotypes between healthy human individuals. Using immunoSEQ multiplex PCR, the repertoire was profiled, and TCRdb retains in-frame clones only, with some absent. This sample has approximately 1,500,000 clones, with approximately 96% found just once. Source material: naive CD4+ T cells sorted from blood. Subset of the sample: CD45RA+ positively selected. The receptors were sampled from a man younger than 40 in good health.

The J gene is TRBJ2-3, the V gene TRBV4-2; 14 bases are a match to TRBD2. CDR1 and CDR2 (germline): LGHNA, YNFKEQ. This CDR3 region has 17 residues. V was pared by 4 bases and J by 4 bases, with 7 bases of the junction left unmatched. Here the CDR3 DNA reads TGTGCCAGCAGCCTGGGACTAGCGGGAGAACGTGCAGATACGCAGTATTTT. It specifies CASSLGLAGERADTQYF.

The chain employs TRBV20-1 and TRBJ2-1; no clear D gene. In germline, CDR1 is DFQATT, CDR2 SNEGSKA (reference sequence). Trimming took off 2 bases at V and 9 bases at J, with 5 bases between the two ends. The CDR3 is made up of 10 amino acids. CDR3 coding DNA: TGCAGTGCTAGAAAGGCTGAGCAGTTCTTC. This encodes CSARKAEQFF.

This chain joins TRBV18 and TRBJ2-7; 11 nucleotides line up with TRBD1. Germline V gene data show CDR1 as KGHSH and CDR2 as LQKENI. Trimming at V came to 1 base and at J to 3 bases, leaving 11 bases not matched to a gene. The CDR3 covers 18 residues. The CDR3 DNA reads TGTGCCAGCTCACCACTCGGGCCGGGACAGGGGGTTGTCTACGAGCAGTACTTC. Its translation: CASSPLGPGQGVVYEQYF.

The chain joins TRBV9 to TRBJ1-3; TRBD1 agrees at 9 bases. V lost 0 bases and J lost 2; bases outside the gene matches: 6. The CDR3 spans 17 residues. Germline loops: CDR1 SGDLS, CDR2 YYNGEE. The CDR3 DNA reads as TGTGCCAGCAGCGTAGGCGGACAGGGGATCGCTGGAAACACCATATATTTT. This translates into CASSVGGQGIAGNTIYF. Together with reference TRBV9 and TRBJ1-3, the CDR3 gives the full variable domain: DSGVTQTPKHLITATGQRVTLRCSPRSGDLSVYWYQQSLDQGLQFLIQYYNGEERAKGNILERFSAQQFPDLHSELNLSSLELGDSALYFCASSVGGQGIAGNTIYFGEGSWLTVV.

The rearrangement joins TRBV25-1 to TRBJ1-2; TRBD1 agrees at 7 bases. The CDR3 runs to 14 residues. Losses at the gene ends were 1 base for V and 3 bases for J; bases not matched to a gene: 2. In germline, CDR1 is MGHDK, CDR2 SYGVNS. The CDR3 spells CASSESDRYYGYTF. The CDR3 region has the DNA TGTGCCAGCAGTGAATCGGACAGGTACTATGGCTACACCTTC.

The rearrangement links TRBV5-8 to TRBJ2-7; 7 bases are shared with TRBD1. The J segment lost 8 bases and the V segment lost 3 bases, leaving 5 bases of the junction unmatched. This CDR3 contains 12 residues. In germline, CDR1 is SGHTS, CDR2 YDEGEE. This chain's CDR3 is CASSSGQLKQYF. The DNA for the CDR3 is TGTGCCAGCAGCTCGGGACAGCTCAAGCAGTACTTC. The variable domain in full, completed from reference TRBV5-8 and TRBJ2-7, reads EAGVTQSPTHLIKTRGQQATLRCSPISGHTSVYWYQQALGLGLQFLLWYDEGEERNRGNFPPRFSGRQFPNYSSELNVNALELEDSALYLCASSSGQLKQYFGPGTRLTVT.

This rearrangement joins TRBV11-2 to TRBJ1-1, with 8 nucleotides matching TRBD1. J gave up 0 bases and V 4 bases, and 4 bases lay outside the gene matches. Germline loops: CDR1 SGHAT, CDR2 FQNNGV. The CDR3 sequence is 15 residues long. CDR3 sequence reads: CASSYRTGLNTEAFF. CDR3 DNA sequence: TGTGCCAGCAGCTACCGGACAGGGTTGAACACTGAAGCTTTCTTT. Filled out from reference TRBV11-2 and TRBJ1-1, the complete variable domain reads EAGVAQSPRYKIIEKRQSVAFWCNPISGHATLYWYQQILGQGPKLLIQFQNNGVVDDSQLPKDRFSAERLKGVDSTLKIQPAKLEDSAVYLCASSYRTGLNTEAFFGQGTRLTVV.

The V gene is TRBV5-1, the J gene TRBJ2-1; D perhaps matches TRBD2 (6 bases). Trimming stripped 4 bases from V and 7 bases from J, with 18 bases between. Per germline, CDR1 SGHRS and CDR2 YFSETQ. This CDR3 is built from 15 residues. The DNA for the CDR3 is TGCGCCAGCAGCCGTTCGGCCCGGGAGATGAATGAGCAGTTCTTC. Translated: CASSRSAREMNEQFF.

The genes are TRBV10-2 and TRBJ2-6; D is ambiguous. The ends were cut back, 6 bases at V and 1 base at J, with 1 base in the middle. The CDR3 consists of 12 residues. The germline gives CDR1 WSHSY, CDR2 SAAADI. DNA for the CDR3: TGCGCCAGCAGGTCTGGGGCCAACGTCCTGACTTTC. Protein sequence: CASRSGANVLTF.

CDR3 nucleotides: TGTGCCAGCACCGAGAACAGGGGCTCTGGGGCCAACGTCCTGACTTTC. Translated: CASTENRGSGANVLTF. The chain recombines TRBV28 with TRBJ2-6; 7 nucleotides align to TRBD1. Per the germline V gene, CDR1 is MDHEN and CDR2 is SYDVKM. The trim removed 7 bases at V and 0 bases at J, leaving 6 bases unmatched. The CDR3 has 16 residues.

This chain joins TRBV28 and TRBJ2-7; D might be TRBD1 (5 bases). V was trimmed by 2 bases and J by 0 bases, leaving 17 bases between them. CDR1 and CDR2 (germline): MDHEN, SYDVKM. CDR3 size: 17 residues. CDR3 loop: CASSLVVGQASSYEQYF. The DNA for the CDR3 is TGTGCCAGCAGTTTAGTAGTGGGGCAGGCCAGCTCCTACGAGCAGTACTTC.

The gene calls are TRBV11-2 and TRBJ2-1, with 8 bases lining up with TRBD2. The CDR3 covers 19 residues. Germline V gene data show CDR1 as SGHAT and CDR2 as FQNNGV. With 6 bases clipped from V and 1 base from J, the junction kept 17 bases outside the gene matches. The CDR3 spells CASSREGAGVTWSYNEQFF. CDR3 coding DNA: TGTGCCAGCAGTCGCGAGGGAGCGGGAGTAACTTGGTCCTACAATGAGCAGTTCTTC.

V is TRBV7-9 and J is TRBJ2-3; D perhaps matches TRBD2 (5 bases). CDR1 and CDR2 (germline): SEHNR, FQNEAQ (reference sequence). V was clipped by 5 bases and J by 1 base, with 16 bases between them. The CDR3 consists of 16 residues. CDR3 sequence reads: CASSPGLDSGTDTQYF. CDR3 nucleotide sequence: TGTGCCAGCAGCCCCGGACTTGATAGCGGCACAGATACGCAGTATTTT.

CDR3 in DNA: TGTGCCAGCAGTTTTGCCGACAGGGTAAGCAATCAGCCCCAGCATTTT. As protein: CASSFADRVSNQPQHF. The chain combines TRBV27 with TRBJ1-5; 7 bases are a match to TRBD1. V lost 3 bases and J lost 1; bases outside the gene matches: 6. The CDR3 is 16 residues long. Germline loops: CDR1 MNHEY, CDR2 SMNVEV (reference sequence).

The V call is TRBV5-1, the J call TRBJ2-1; 8 bases agree with TRBD2. This CDR3 is 15 amino acids long. Germline V gives CDR1 SGHRS, CDR2 YFSETQ. J was trimmed by 10 bases and V by 4 bases; bases with no gene match: 13. The CDR3 coding sequence is TGCGCCAGCAGCGCTAGCGGGCCTCCGCAAGGGGAGCAGTTCTTC. Translation: CASSASGPPQGEQFF.

This clone was detected only once. V gene TRBV9 combines with J gene TRBJ2-2; D perhaps matches TRBD2 (5 bases). The germline V gene encodes CDR1 SGDLS and CDR2 YYNGEE. V was trimmed by 5 bases and J by 5 bases, leaving 19 bases between them. This CDR3 comprises 16 residues. CDR3 nucleotide sequence: TGTGCCAGCAGTCCAATCCGTGAGCGGCAAACCGGGGAGCTGTTTTTT. Protein sequence: CASSPIRERQTGELFF.

The chain employs TRBV9 and TRBJ1-2; no firm D call. Trimming removed 0 bases from V and 5 bases from J, with 11 bases in between. Germline CDR1 reads SGDLS; CDR2 reads YYNGEE. This CDR3 spans 14 amino acids. The CDR3 region has the DNA TGTGCCAGCAGCGTAGTAGGCACATCATATGGCTACACCTTC. It codes for CASSVVGTSYGYTF.

The rearrangement uses TRBV27 and TRBJ2-1; 9 bases line up with TRBD2. Germline V gene lookup returns CDR1 MNHEY and CDR2 SMNVEV (reference sequence). V lost 7 bases, J lost 6 bases, and 13 bases stayed unmatched. The CDR3 covers 16 residues. The chain's CDR3 is CASTLKFLAGVNEQFF. The CDR3 nucleotides are TGTGCCAGCACCCTGAAGTTTTTAGCGGGAGTCAATGAGCAGTTCTTC.

This chain links TRBV6-5 with TRBJ1-3; D is undetermined. The CDR3 is 15 residues long. The ends were cut back, 0 bases at V and 2 bases at J, with 8 bases in the middle. Germline values: CDR1 MNHEY, CDR2 SVGAGI. The CDR3 DNA sequence: TGTGCCAGCAGTTACTCTTGGATTGCTGGAAACACCATATATTTT. This encodes CASSYSWIAGNTIYF.

This sequence joins TRBV7-9 and TRBJ1-4; D is unresolved. Trimming took 6 bases from V and 3 from J, leaving 11 bases between them. Germline loops: CDR1 SEHNR, CDR2 FQNEAQ (reference sequence). The length of the CDR3 is 14 residues. CDR3 residues: CASSPLLANEKLFF. CDR3 DNA sequence: TGTGCCAGCAGTCCTCTGTTGGCTAATGAAAAACTGTTTTTT.

The genes are TRBV10-2 and TRBJ2-7; D not certain. This CDR3 contains 12 residues. From germline, CDR1 is WSHSY and CDR2 SAAADI. The V end was cut by 1 base, the J end by 2 bases, with 3 bases between. The chain's CDR3 is CASSEWAYEQYF. CDR3 sequence (DNA): TGCGCCAGCAGTGAGTGGGCCTACGAGCAGTACTTC.

The chain carries TRBV27 and TRBJ2-5, with D possibly TRBD2 on 6 matching bases. The CDR3 extends over 16 amino acids. V lost 2 bases to trimming and J lost 2 bases, with 15 bases between them. The V gene's germline CDR1 is MNHEY and CDR2 SMNVEV (reference sequence). This chain's CDR3 is CASSLDPLGGQETQYF. The CDR3 region has the DNA TGTGCCAGCAGTTTAGACCCCTTGGGGGGACAAGAGACCCAGTACTTC.

The chain uses TRBV29-1 and TRBJ2-1, with D perhaps given as TRBD1 or TRBD2 (5 bases each). This CDR3 comprises 13 residues. The germline V and J ends were trimmed by 7 bases and 4 bases, with 14 bases remaining between them. The V gene's germline CDR1 is SQVTM and CDR2 ANQGSEA. CDR3 region: CSGGVGEYNEQFF. DNA for the CDR3: TGCAGCGGGGGAGTGGGGGAGTACAATGAGCAGTTCTTC.

The gene calls are TRBV18 and TRBJ2-3; the match to TRBD2 covers 10 bases. Germline V CDR1 and CDR2: KGHSH, LQKENI. Germline trimming cut 4 bases from V and 3 bases from J; bases unmatched to any gene: 7. CDR3 length equals 16 residues. The CDR3 here is CASSQVSGRGTDTQYF. The DNA of the CDR3 is TGTGCCAGCTCACAAGTCAGCGGGAGGGGGACAGATACGCAGTATTTT.

The chain couples TRBV9 to TRBJ2-7; 9 bases align to TRBD2. Germline CDR1 reads SGDLS; CDR2 reads YYNGEE. CDR3 length equals 15 residues. Trimming took 3 bases from V and 7 from J; bases not matched to a gene: 11. CDR3 region: CASSGAASGIGEQYF. The DNA of the CDR3 is TGTGCCAGCAGCGGGGCGGCTAGCGGGATTGGAGAGCAGTACTTC.

The chain is built from TRBV5-8 and TRBJ1-3; 9 bases are a match to TRBD1. Trimming took 5 bases from V and 4 from J; bases not matched to a gene: 7. This CDR3 spans 15 amino acids. The germline CDR1 and CDR2 sequences are SGHTS and YDEGEE. The CDR3 loop is CASRWGQGPGNTIYF. DNA of the CDR3: TGTGCCAGCAGGTGGGGACAGGGTCCGGGAAACACCATATATTTT.

This chain joins TRBV30 and TRBJ1-1; D uncertain. The germline CDR1 and CDR2 sequences are GTSNPN and SVGIG (reference sequence). Trimming pared 4 bases from V and 1 base from J, leaving 10 bases between. The CDR3 loop spans 13 amino acids. The CDR3 loop is CAWKKQRNTEAFF. The CDR3 DNA sequence: TGTGCCTGGAAAAAGCAGAGGAACACTGAAGCTTTCTTT.

V is TRBV27 and J is TRBJ2-1, with a possible D match to TRBD2 (6 bases). CDR1 and CDR2 (germline): MNHEY, SMNVEV (reference sequence). Trimming took 0 bases from V and 1 from J, leaving 10 bases between them. This CDR3 has 16 amino acids. The CDR3 spells CASSLSGTLSYNEQFF. The DNA for the CDR3 is TGTGCCAGCAGTTTATCGGGGACTCTTTCCTACAATGAGCAGTTCTTC.

Here the CDR3 DNA reads TGTGCCAGCAGGTCCGCAGGGGCTGGGCCAGATACGCAGTATTTT. It is translated as CASRSAGAGPDTQYF. This chain uses TRBV28 with TRBJ2-3; the D gene is possibly TRBD1 (6 bases). CDR1 and CDR2 from the germline V gene are MDHEN and SYDVKM. This CDR3 is built from 15 residues. V lost 6 bases and J lost 4, with 17 bases in between.